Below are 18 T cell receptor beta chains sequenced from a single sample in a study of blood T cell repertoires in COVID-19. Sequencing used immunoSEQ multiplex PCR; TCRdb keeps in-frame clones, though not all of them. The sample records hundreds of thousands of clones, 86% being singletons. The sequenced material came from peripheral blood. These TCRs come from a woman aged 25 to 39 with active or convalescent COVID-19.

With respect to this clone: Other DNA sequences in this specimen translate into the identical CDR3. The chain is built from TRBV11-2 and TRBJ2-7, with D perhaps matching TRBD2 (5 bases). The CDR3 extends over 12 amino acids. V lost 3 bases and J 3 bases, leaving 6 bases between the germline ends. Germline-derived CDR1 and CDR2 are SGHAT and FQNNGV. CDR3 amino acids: CASSFEGYEQYF. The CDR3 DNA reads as TGTGCCAGCAGCTTTGAGGGCTACGAGCAGTACTTC.

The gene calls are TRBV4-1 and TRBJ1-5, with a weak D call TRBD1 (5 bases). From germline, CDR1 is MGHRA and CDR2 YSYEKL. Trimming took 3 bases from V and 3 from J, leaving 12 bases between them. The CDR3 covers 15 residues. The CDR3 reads CASSHPGSVNQPQHF. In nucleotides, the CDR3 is TGCGCCAGCAGCCACCCAGGGTCAGTCAATCAGCCCCAGCATTTT.

This CDR3 is CASSSWGEAAGNTIYF. The DNA of the CDR3 is TGTGCCAGCAGCTCCTGGGGGGAAGCTGCTGGAAACACCATATATTTT. J is TRBJ1-3 and V is TRBV5-4, with D possibly matching TRBD1 (5 bases). CDR3 length: 16 amino acids. Germline assignment: CDR1 SGHNT and CDR2 YYREEE (reference sequence). V dropped 3 bases and J dropped 2 bases, with 15 bases sitting between them.

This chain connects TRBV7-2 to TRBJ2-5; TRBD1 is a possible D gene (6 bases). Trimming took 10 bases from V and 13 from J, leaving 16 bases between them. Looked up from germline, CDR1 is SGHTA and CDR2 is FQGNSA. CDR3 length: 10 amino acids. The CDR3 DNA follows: TGTGCCACCATGTCCGGGACACCGTACTTC. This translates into CATMSGTPYF.

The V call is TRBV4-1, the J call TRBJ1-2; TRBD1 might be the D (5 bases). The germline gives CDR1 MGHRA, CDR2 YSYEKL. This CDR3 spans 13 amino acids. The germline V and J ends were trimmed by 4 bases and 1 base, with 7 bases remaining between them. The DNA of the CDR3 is TGCGCCAGCAGCCCGGACAATAACTATGGCTACACCTTC. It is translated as CASSPDNNYGYTF.

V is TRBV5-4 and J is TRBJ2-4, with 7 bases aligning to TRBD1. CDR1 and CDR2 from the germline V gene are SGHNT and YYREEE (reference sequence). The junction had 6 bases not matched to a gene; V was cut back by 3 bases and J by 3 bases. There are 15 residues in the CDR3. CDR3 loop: CASSSADRDKNIQYF. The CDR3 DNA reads TGTGCCAGCAGCTCAGCCGACAGGGACAAAAACATTCAGTACTTC.

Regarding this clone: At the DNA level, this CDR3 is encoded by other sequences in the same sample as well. Here the CDR3 reads CASSPQGGTEAFF. CDR3 coding DNA: TGTGCCAGCTCACCCCAGGGCGGAACTGAAGCTTTCTTT. The J gene is TRBJ1-1, the V gene TRBV18; D possibly corresponds to TRBD1 (5 bases). This CDR3 contains 13 residues. Germline lookup yields CDR1 KGHSH and CDR2 LQKENI. V lost 3 bases and J 5 bases, leaving 10 bases between the germline ends.

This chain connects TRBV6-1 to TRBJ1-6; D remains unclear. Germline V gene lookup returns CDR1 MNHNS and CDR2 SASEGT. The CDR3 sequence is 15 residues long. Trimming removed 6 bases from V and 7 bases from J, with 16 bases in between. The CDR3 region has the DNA TGTGCCAGCAGACTTGAGGGAAGCACAAATTCACCCCTCCACTTT. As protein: CASRLEGSTNSPLHF.

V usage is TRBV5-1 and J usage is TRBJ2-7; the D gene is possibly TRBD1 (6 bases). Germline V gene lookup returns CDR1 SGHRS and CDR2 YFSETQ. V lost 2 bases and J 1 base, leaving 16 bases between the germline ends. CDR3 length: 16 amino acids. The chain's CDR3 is CASSFTMGRGSYEQYF. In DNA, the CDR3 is TGCGCCAGCAGCTTTACTATGGGCAGGGGTTCCTACGAGCAGTACTTC.

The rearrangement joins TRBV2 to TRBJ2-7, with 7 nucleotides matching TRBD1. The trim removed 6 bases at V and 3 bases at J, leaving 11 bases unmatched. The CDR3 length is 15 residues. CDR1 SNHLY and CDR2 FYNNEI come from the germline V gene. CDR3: CASSELGTVNYEQYF. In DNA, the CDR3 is TGTGCCAGCAGCGAACTTGGGACAGTCAACTACGAGCAGTACTTC.

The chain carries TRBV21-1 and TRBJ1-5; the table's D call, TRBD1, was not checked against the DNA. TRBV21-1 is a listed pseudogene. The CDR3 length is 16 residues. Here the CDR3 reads CASSPGKGDHNQPQHF. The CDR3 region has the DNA TGTGCCAGCAGCCCCGGGAAGGGGGATCACAATCAGCCCCAGCATTTT.

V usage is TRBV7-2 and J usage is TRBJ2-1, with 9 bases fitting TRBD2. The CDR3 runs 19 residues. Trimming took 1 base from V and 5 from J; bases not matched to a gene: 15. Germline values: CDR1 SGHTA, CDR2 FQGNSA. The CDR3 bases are TGTGCCAGCAGCTTAGTTCGTATTCTCCAGCGGGAGGTTGACAATGAGCAGTTCTTC. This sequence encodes CASSLVRILQREVDNEQFF. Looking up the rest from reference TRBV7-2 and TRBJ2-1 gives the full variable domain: GAGVSQSPSNKVTEKGKDVELRCDPISGHTALYWYRQSLGQGLEFLIYFQGNSAPDKSGLPSDRFSAERTGGSVSTLTIQRTQQEDSAVYLCASSLVRILQREVDNEQFFGPGTRLTVL.

Written as DNA, the CDR3 is TGCAGCGTTGAGTTAGCAGAGGCGGTTATGAACACTGAAGCTTTCTTT. It specifies CSVELAEAVMNTEAFF. The V and J genes are TRBV29-1 and TRBJ1-1; D is unclear. The CDR3 totals 16 residues. From germline, CDR1 is SQVTM and CDR2 ANQGSEA. V dropped 3 bases and J dropped 0 bases, with 17 bases sitting between them.

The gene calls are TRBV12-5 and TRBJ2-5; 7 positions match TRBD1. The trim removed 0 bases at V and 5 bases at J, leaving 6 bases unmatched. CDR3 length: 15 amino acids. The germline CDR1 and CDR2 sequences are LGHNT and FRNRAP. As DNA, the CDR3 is TGTGCTAGTGGTTTGGTACTACAGGGGCACGAGACCCAGTACTTC. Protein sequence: CASGLVLQGHETQYF. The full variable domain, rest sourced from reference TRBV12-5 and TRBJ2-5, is DARVTQTPRHKVTEMGQEVTMRCQPILGHNTVFWYRQTMMQGLELLAYFRNRAPLDDSGMPKDRFSAEMPDATLATLKIQPSEPRDSAVYFCASGLVLQGHETQYFGPGTRLLVL.

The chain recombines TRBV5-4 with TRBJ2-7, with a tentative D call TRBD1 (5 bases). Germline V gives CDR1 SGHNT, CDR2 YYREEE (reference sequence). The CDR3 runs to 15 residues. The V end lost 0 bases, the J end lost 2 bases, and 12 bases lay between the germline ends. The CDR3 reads CASSLGGSSTYEQYF. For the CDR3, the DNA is TGTGCCAGCAGCTTGGGGGGCTCCTCCACCTACGAGCAGTACTTC. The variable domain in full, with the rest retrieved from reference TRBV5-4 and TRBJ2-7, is ETGVTQSPTHLIKTRGQQVTLRCSSQSGHNTVSWYQQALGQGPQFIFQYYREEENGRGNFPPRFSGLQFPNYSSELNVNALELDDSALYLCASSLGGSSTYEQYFGPGTRLTVT.

CDR3 in DNA: TGTGCCAGCAGTTTGGGGGGGTCCAAAGAGACCCAGTACTTC. Its translation is CASSLGGSKETQYF. V and J are TRBV28 and TRBJ2-5; 7 bases are shared with TRBD2. V shed 3 bases and J 3 bases; nucleotides not matched to a gene: 4. Germline values: CDR1 MDHEN, CDR2 SYDVKM. This CDR3 comprises 14 residues.

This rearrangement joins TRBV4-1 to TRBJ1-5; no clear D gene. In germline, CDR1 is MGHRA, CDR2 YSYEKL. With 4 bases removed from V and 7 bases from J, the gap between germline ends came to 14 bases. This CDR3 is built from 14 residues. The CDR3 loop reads CASSPQALNQPQHF. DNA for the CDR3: TGCGCCAGCAGCCCCCAGGCCTTAAACCAGCCCCAGCATTTT.

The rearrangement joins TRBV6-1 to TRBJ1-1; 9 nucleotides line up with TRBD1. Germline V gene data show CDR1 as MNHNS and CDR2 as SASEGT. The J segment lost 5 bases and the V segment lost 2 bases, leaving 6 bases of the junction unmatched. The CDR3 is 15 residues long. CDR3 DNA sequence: TGTGCCAGCAGTGAATCCCTCGACAGGGGGACTGAAGCTTTCTTT. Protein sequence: CASSESLDRGTEAFF.